This T cell receptor (beta chain) was documented in a study of Graves' ophthalmopathy and Graves' hyperthyroidism. Notes on the study in general: Blood was where most expanded thyroid clonotypes above 0.001 frequency also turned up.

TCR beta CDR3 regions were amplified from RNA transcripts. HTBI primers primed a first-round RT-PCR, and a second-round multiplex PCR followed. A single record per CDR3 protein comes from TCRdb applying MiXCR to the multiplex PCR reads. The sample lists 450,000 to 600,000 distinct CDR3 sequences, under 40% seen once, with over 3.5% in the top ten. On this clonotype: The target antigen is unknown.

Exclusion criteria comprised other autoimmune diseases, uncontrolled infections, pregnancy or lactation in patients. Per germline, CDR1 SGHAT and CDR2 FQNNGV. The CDR3 is 17 amino acids. V gave up 3 bases and J gave up 7 bases; unmatched junction bases: 15. The chain uses TRBV11-2 and TRBJ2-7; 10 bases match TRBD2. Source material: peripheral blood or thyroid tissue (not recorded which). The sequence came from an adult man with Graves' hyperthyroidism. The CDR3 region has the DNA TGTGCCAGCAGCTTCAACAGGGGGAGCGGGAGGGCCAATGAGCAGTACTTC. Protein product: CASSFNRGSGRANEQYF. Variable domain in full (rest from reference TRBV11-2 and TRBJ2-7): EAGVAQSPRYKIIEKRQSVAFWCNPISGHATLYWYQQILGQGPKLLIQFQNNGVVDDSQLPKDRFSAERLKGVDSTLKIQPAKLEDSAVYLCASSFNRGSGRANEQYFGPGTRLTVT.